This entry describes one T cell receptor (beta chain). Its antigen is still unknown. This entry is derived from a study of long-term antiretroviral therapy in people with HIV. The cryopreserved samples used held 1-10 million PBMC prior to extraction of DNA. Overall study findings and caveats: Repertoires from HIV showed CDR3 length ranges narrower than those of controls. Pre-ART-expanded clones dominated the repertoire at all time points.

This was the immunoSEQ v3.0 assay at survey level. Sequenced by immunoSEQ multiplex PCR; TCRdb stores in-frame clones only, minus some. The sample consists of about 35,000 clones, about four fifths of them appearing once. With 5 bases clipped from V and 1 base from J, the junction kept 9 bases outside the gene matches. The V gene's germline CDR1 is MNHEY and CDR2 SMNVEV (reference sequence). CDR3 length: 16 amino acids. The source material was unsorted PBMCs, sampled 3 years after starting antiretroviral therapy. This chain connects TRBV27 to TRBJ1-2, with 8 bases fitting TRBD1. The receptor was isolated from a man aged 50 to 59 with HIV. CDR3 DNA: TGTGCCAGCAGTCAAACGGGGACAGGACTTAACTATGGCTACACCTTC. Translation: CASSQTGTGLNYGYTF.